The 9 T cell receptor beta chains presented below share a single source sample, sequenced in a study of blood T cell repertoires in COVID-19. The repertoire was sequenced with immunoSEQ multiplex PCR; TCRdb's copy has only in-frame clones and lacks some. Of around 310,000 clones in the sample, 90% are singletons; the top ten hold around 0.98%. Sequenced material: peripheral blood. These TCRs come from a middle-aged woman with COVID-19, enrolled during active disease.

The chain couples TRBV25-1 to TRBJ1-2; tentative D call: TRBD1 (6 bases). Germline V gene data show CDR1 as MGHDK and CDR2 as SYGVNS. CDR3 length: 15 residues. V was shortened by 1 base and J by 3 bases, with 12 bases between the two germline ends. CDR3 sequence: CASSESRGVYYGYTF. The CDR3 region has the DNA TGTGCCAGCAGTGAATCCAGGGGAGTTTACTATGGCTACACCTTC.

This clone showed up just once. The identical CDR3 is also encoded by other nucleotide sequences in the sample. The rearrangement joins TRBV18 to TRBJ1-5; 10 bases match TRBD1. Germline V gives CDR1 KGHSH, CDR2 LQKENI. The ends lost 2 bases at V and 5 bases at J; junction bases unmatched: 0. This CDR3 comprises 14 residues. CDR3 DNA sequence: TGTGCCAGCTCACCAGGACAGGGGGATCAGCCCCAGCATTTT. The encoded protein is CASSPGQGDQPQHF.

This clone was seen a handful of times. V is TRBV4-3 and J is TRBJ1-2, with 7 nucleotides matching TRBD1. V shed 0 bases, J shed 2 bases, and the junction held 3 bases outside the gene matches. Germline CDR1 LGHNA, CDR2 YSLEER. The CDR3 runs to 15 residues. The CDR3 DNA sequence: TGCGCCAGCAGCCAAGATCTAGGGGGCAACTATGGCTACACCTTC. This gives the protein CASSQDLGGNYGYTF.

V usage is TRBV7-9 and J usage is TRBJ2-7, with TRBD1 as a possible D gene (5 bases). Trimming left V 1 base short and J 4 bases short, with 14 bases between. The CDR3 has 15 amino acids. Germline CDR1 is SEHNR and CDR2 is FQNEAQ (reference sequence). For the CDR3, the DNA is TGTGCCAGCAGCTTAGAGCAGGGCAGTCGTTACGAGCAGTACTTC. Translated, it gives CASSLEQGSRYEQYF.

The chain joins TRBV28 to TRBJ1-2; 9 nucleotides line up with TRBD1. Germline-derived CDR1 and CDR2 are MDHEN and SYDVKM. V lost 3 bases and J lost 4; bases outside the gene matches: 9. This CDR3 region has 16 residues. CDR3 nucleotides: TGTGCCAGCAGTTTCCCCCAGCAGACAGGGGGCTATGGCTACACCTTC. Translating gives CASSFPQQTGGYGYTF.

The CDR3: CASSPPVNRRGTDTQYF. The CDR3 nucleotides are TGTGCCAGCTCACCACCGGTTAACCGGAGGGGCACAGATACGCAGTATTTT. The chain links TRBV18 to TRBJ2-3, with D possibly matching TRBD2 (6 bases). Germline lookup yields CDR1 KGHSH and CDR2 LQKENI. The CDR3 spans 17 residues. The V gene lost 0 bases and the J gene lost 1 base, with 14 bases spanning the gap. Based on the CDR3 plus reference TRBV18 and TRBJ2-3, the full variable domain is NAGVMQNPRHLVRRRGQEARLRCSPMKGHSHVYWYRQLPEEGLKFMVYLQKENIIDESGMPKERFSAEFPKEGPSILRIQQVVRGDSAAYFCASSPPVNRRGTDTQYFGPGTRLTVL.

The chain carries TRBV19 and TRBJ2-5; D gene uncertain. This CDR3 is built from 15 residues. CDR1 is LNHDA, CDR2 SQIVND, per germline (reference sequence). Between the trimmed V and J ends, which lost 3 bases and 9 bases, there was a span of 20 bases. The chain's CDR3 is CASSIPSIARGPQYF. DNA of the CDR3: TGTGCCAGTAGTATCCCCTCTATTGCCCGTGGGCCCCAGTACTTC.

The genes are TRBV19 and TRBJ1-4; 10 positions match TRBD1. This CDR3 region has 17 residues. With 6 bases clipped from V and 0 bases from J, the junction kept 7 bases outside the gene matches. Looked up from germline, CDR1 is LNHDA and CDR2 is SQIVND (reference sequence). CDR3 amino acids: CASSRDRGFATNEKLFF. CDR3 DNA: TGTGCCAGTAGCAGGGACAGGGGATTTGCAACTAATGAAAAACTGTTTTTT.

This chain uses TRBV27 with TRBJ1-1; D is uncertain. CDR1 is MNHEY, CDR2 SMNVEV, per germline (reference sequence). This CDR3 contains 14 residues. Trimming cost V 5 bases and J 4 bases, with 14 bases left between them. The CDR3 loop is CASSLGQRGTEAFF. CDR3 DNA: TGTGCCAGCAGTCTCGGGCAGCGGGGCACTGAAGCTTTCTTT.